Listed here are 21 T cell receptor beta chains from one sample, sequenced in a study of blood T cell repertoires in COVID-19. Assay used: immunoSEQ multiplex PCR; TCRdb lists only in-frame clones, some missing. The sample has about 99,000 clones; less than 85% are singletons. Sequencing input: peripheral blood. The receptors originated from a woman older than 75 with active or convalescent COVID-19.

The count of this clone is one. In DNA form, the CDR3 reads TGTGCCAGCAGCCTTACTAGCGTTTCAGAGACCCAGTACTTC. Protein: CASSLTSVSETQYF. V usage is TRBV7-9 and J usage is TRBJ2-5, with 7 nucleotides matching TRBD2. Germline V gives CDR1 SEHNR, CDR2 FQNEAQ (reference sequence). With 5 bases clipped from V and 4 bases from J, the junction kept 7 bases outside the gene matches. The CDR3 has 14 residues. The full variable domain, in which reference TRBV7-9 and TRBJ2-5 provide the parts outside the CDR3, is DTGVSQNPRHKITKRGQNVTFRCDPISEHNRLYWYRQTLGQGPEFLTYFQNEAQLEKSRLLSDRFSAERPKGSFSTLEIQRTEQGDSAMYLCASSLTSVSETQYFGPGTRLLVL.

The chain has TRBV28 and TRBJ1-4; D may be TRBD1 (5 bases). Trimming cost V 5 bases and J 8 bases, with 18 bases left between them. CDR3 length equals 15 residues. CDR1 is MDHEN, CDR2 SYDVKM, per germline. CDR3 sequence reads: CASSMPFGAGEKLFF. The CDR3, as DNA: TGTGCCAGCAGTATGCCTTTTGGGGCAGGAGAAAAACTGTTTTTT.

This chain uses TRBV5-5 with TRBJ1-6, with 8 bases identical to TRBD1. CDR1 is SGHKS and CDR2 is YYEKEE in the germline V gene (reference sequence). The J segment lost 9 bases and the V segment lost 2 bases, leaving 7 bases of the junction unmatched. The CDR3 has 15 amino acids. DNA of the CDR3: TGTGCCAGCAGCTTTAACGGACAGGGAAGTTCACCCCTCCACTTT. It translates to CASSFNGQGSSPLHF.

This chain uses TRBV7-2 with TRBJ2-1; weak D call: TRBD1 (5 bases). This CDR3 has 14 amino acids. CDR1 is SGHTA, CDR2 FQGNSA, per germline. V lost 1 base and J lost 5, with 9 bases in between. The CDR3 loop reads CASSLVHRNNEQFF. The CDR3 DNA reads as TGTGCCAGCAGCTTAGTTCACAGGAACAATGAGCAGTTCTTC.

CDR3: CASSRLARPYEQYF. The CDR3 DNA sequence: TGTGCCAGCAGTAGACTAGCGAGACCCTACGAGCAGTACTTC. The rearrangement joins TRBV11-2 to TRBJ2-7; 8 bases are shared with TRBD2. The CDR3 spans 14 residues. Germline CDR1 is SGHAT and CDR2 is FQNNGV. The trim removed 6 bases at V and 2 bases at J, leaving 6 bases unmatched.

The J gene is TRBJ2-7, the V gene TRBV2, with 7 nucleotides matching TRBD2. V shed 1 base and J 3 bases; nucleotides not matched to a gene: 12. Germline lookup yields CDR1 SNHLY and CDR2 FYNNEI. This CDR3 has 17 residues. The CDR3 bases are TGTGCCAGCAGTGAAGGGCGAACCGGGGGGTCTATCTACGAGCAGTACTTC. Amino acids: CASSEGRTGGSIYEQYF.

This clone was seen just once. CDR3 loop: CASTQPGNQPQHF. The CDR3 DNA reads as TGTGCCAGCACCCAGCCGGGGAATCAGCCCCAGCATTTT. The V and J genes are TRBV6-6 and TRBJ1-5, with D uncertain. The germline gives CDR1 MNHNY, CDR2 SVGAGI (reference sequence). The CDR3 length is 13 residues. The V gene lost 7 bases and the J gene lost 4 bases, with 11 bases spanning the gap.

This clone occurred a few times. The chain couples TRBV18 to TRBJ2-1; 14 positions match TRBD2. Germline CDR1 is KGHSH and CDR2 is LQKENI. V lost 3 bases, J lost 9 bases, and 4 bases stayed unmatched. CDR3 size: 15 residues. The CDR3 coding sequence is TGTGCCAGCTCACCGGGACTAGCGGGAGCGGCTGAGCAGTTCTTC. Amino acids: CASSPGLAGAAEQFF.

This clone has just a few counts. The chain employs TRBV28 and TRBJ1-6, with D uncertain. Trimming removed 10 bases at V and 10 bases at J, with 14 bases between. This CDR3 region has 12 residues. The germline V gene has CDR1 MDHEN and CDR2 SYDVKM. CDR3 nucleotide sequence: TGTGCCATCGGAGGGAATGAGTCACCCCTCCACTTT. Its translation is CAIGGNESPLHF.

The CDR3 loop reads CASSYPRRGAYEQYF. The CDR3 coding sequence is TGTGCCAGCAGTTACCCCCGAAGGGGTGCCTACGAGCAGTACTTC. The chain carries TRBV6-6 and TRBJ2-7, with D perhaps TRBD1 (5 bases). Trimming removed 2 bases at V and 2 bases at J, with 13 bases between. Germline CDR1 MNHNY, CDR2 SVGAGI (reference sequence). This CDR3 spans 15 amino acids.

The chain couples TRBV30 to TRBJ2-5, with a weak D call TRBD1 (6 bases). This CDR3 has 14 residues. CDR1 is GTSNPN, CDR2 SVGIG, per germline (reference sequence). V lost 4 bases to trimming and J lost 6 bases, with 18 bases between them. The CDR3 spells CAWNPTGLEKTQYF. CDR3 sequence (DNA): TGTGCCTGGAACCCGACAGGCCTCGAGAAGACCCAGTACTTC. The full variable domain, its missing parts supplied by reference TRBV30 and TRBJ2-5, is SQTIHQWPATLVQPVGSPLSLECTVEGTSNPNLYWYRQAAGRGLQLLFYSVGIGQISSEVPQNLSASRPQDRQFILSSKKLLLSDSGFYLCAWNPTGLEKTQYFGPGTRLLVL.

The CDR3 sequence: CASSLTRTSGSYEQYF. For the CDR3, the DNA is TGTGCCAGCAGCTTAACGAGGACTAGCGGCTCCTACGAGCAGTACTTC. The chain has TRBV7-2 and TRBJ2-7; 10 nucleotides match TRBD2. CDR3 length equals 16 residues. Germline CDR1 reads SGHTA; CDR2 reads FQGNSA. Trimming took 2 bases from V and 0 from J; bases not matched to a gene: 4. Using reference TRBV7-2 and TRBJ2-7 for the parts outside the CDR3, the full variable domain is GAGVSQSPSNKVTEKGKDVELRCDPISGHTALYWYRQSLGQGLEFLIYFQGNSAPDKSGLPSDRFSAERTGGSVSTLTIQRTQQEDSAVYLCASSLTRTSGSYEQYFGPGTRLTVT.

The rearrangement links TRBV11-2 to TRBJ1-4; perhaps TRBD1 as D (5 bases). The length of the CDR3 is 16 residues. Germline-derived CDR1 and CDR2 are SGHAT and FQNNGV. The V gene lost 0 bases and the J gene lost 10 bases, with 18 bases spanning the gap. In DNA, the CDR3 is TGTGCCAGCAGCTTAGATCCTGGGAGGGGTATCGGAAAACTGTTTTTT. This gives the protein CASSLDPGRGIGKLFF. Using reference TRBV11-2 and TRBJ1-4 for the parts outside the CDR3, the full variable domain is EAGVAQSPRYKIIEKRQSVAFWCNPISGHATLYWYQQILGQGPKLLIQFQNNGVVDDSQLPKDRFSAERLKGVDSTLKIQPAKLEDSAVYLCASSLDPGRGIGKLFFGSGTQLSVL.

V gene TRBV28 combines with J gene TRBJ1-5; no firm D call. Trimming stripped 4 bases from V and 4 bases from J, with 8 bases between. The CDR3 loop spans 13 amino acids. Per germline, CDR1 MDHEN and CDR2 SYDVKM. CDR3: CASSSLLNQPQHF. CDR3 sequence (DNA): TGTGCCAGCAGTTCCCTCTTGAATCAGCCCCAGCATTTT.

This clone showed up just a few times. The chain recombines TRBV6-2 or TRBV6-3 with TRBJ2-7; a possible D gene is TRBD1 (6 bases). Germline CDR1 and CDR2: MNHEY and SVGEGT. The V end lost 3 bases, the J end lost 0 bases, and 15 bases lay between the germline ends. The CDR3 contains 16 residues. Written as DNA, the CDR3 is TGTGCCAGCAGTTATAAAAGGACAGCCAGCTCCTACGAGCAGTACTTC. The encoded protein is CASSYKRTASSYEQYF.

V and J are TRBV27 and TRBJ2-6, with 8 bases identical to TRBD1. The trim removed 2 bases at V and 0 bases at J, leaving 6 bases unmatched. Germline values: CDR1 MNHEY, CDR2 SMNVEV (reference sequence). The CDR3 is 18 amino acids. CDR3: CASSLRDRRGSGANVLTF. CDR3 DNA: TGTGCCAGCAGTTTAAGGGACAGGAGGGGCTCTGGGGCCAACGTCCTGACTTTC.

The chain uses TRBV2 and TRBJ1-3; D possibly corresponds to TRBD1 (5 bases). CDR3 length equals 13 residues. Germline values: CDR1 SNHLY, CDR2 FYNNEI. V lost 8 bases, J lost 6 bases, and 14 bases lay in between. In DNA form, the CDR3 reads TGTGCCAGCGGTCGGGGGTTACTAAACACCATATATTTT. Translated, it gives CASGRGLLNTIYF.

The chain uses TRBV11-2 and TRBJ1-4, with 10 bases fitting TRBD1. V gave up 5 bases and J gave up 3 bases; unmatched junction bases: 6. This CDR3 is 16 amino acids long. Germline CDR1 SGHAT, CDR2 FQNNGV. For the CDR3, the DNA is TGTGCCAGCAGCCAAGTGGGACAGGGGCCTAATGAAAAACTGTTTTTT. Its translation is CASSQVGQGPNEKLFF.

The rearrangement uses TRBV14 and TRBJ1-2, with D unresolved. The ends were cut back, 1 base at V and 7 bases at J, with 13 bases in the middle. The CDR3 is 14 residues long. From germline, CDR1 is SGHDN and CDR2 FVKESK. CDR3 DNA sequence: TGTGCCAGCAGCCAAGTTCGGAACACGGGTGGCTACACCTTC. Translated: CASSQVRNTGGYTF.

The J gene is TRBJ2-7, the V gene TRBV28; 7 nucleotides match TRBD1. Germline CDR1 reads MDHEN; CDR2 reads SYDVKM. This CDR3 has 16 residues. Losses at the gene ends were 6 bases for V and 2 bases for J; bases not matched to a gene: 13. The CDR3 DNA reads TGTGCCAGCAGCATCAACAACCGGGACAGCACCTACGAGCAGTACTTC. Its protein is CASSINNRDSTYEQYF.

This clone was recorded a few times. The chain uses TRBV9 and TRBJ1-4; TRBD1 matches 9 bases. The germline CDR1 and CDR2 sequences are SGDLS and YYNGEE. Unmatched junction bases numbered 5, after V lost 3 bases and J lost 8 bases. The CDR3 totals 14 residues. CDR3 DNA sequence: TGTGCCAGCAGCGCAGGCGGGACAGGGGAAAAACTGTTTTTT. Protein product: CASSAGGTGEKLFF.